The clone carrying this TCR beta chain has more than one count but fewer than ten. The antigen is not known. This entry is derived from a study of CD8 T cells in ankylosing spondylitis. TCRdb re-called the 5' RACE reads through MiXCR, storing one row per CDR3 protein. In the table there are hundreds of thousands of distinct CDR3 sequences, roughly 20% of which are singletons. V gave up 3 bases and J gave up 8 bases, with 11 bases separating them. The CDR3 covers 12 residues. Whole-study results and caveats: Clones tied to disease were said to be significantly enriched in matched ankylosing spondylitis synovial fluid.

Sequencing was carried out using blood, either unsorted or a sorted T cell fraction (not recorded which). The origin of this receptor is a male donor with ankylosing spondylitis or in good health (not recorded which). The chain recombines TRBV12-3 or TRBV12-4 with TRBJ2-7, with D uncertain. CDR3 sequence reads: CASSFGVHKQYV. In DNA form, the CDR3 reads TGTGCCAGCAGTTTTGGAGTGCACAAGCAGTACGTC.